Listed below are T cell receptor beta chains from one sample, sequenced in a study of T cells in Graves' hyperthyroidism and ophthalmopathy. Each CDR3 protein gets one entry after TCRdb re-called the multiplex PCR reads with MiXCR. The sample carries about 210,000 distinct CDR3 sequences, 15% to 20% recorded once. Sample: blood. The receptors derive from a man aged 35 to 55 with Graves' hyperthyroidism. CDR3s include the opening cysteine and the closing phenylalanine or tryptophan. D genes are given only for firm matches. Size tells how often a clone was seen (once, few, many) or the class of an expanded clone, and some rows leave it out.

J gene: TRBJ2-3; V gene: TRBV3-1; clone size: many; D gene: NA; CDR3 DNA: TGTGCCAGCGAAGATCCGGGGGGCACAGATACGCAGTATTTT; CDR3 protein: CASEDPGGTDTQYF
J gene: TRBJ1-1; V gene: TRBV20-1; clone size: many; D gene: NA; CDR3 DNA: TGCAGTGCACAGCTGAACACTGAAGCTTTCTTT; CDR3 protein: CSAQLNTEAFF
J gene: TRBJ2-3; V gene: TRBV7-2; clone size: NA; D gene: TRBD1; CDR3 DNA: TGTGCCGGCACCCGACAGGGGGCGGGTACGCAGTATTTT; CDR3 protein: CAGTRQGAGTQYF
J gene: TRBJ1-3; V gene: TRBV20-1; clone size: many; D gene: NA; CDR3 DNA: TGCACCCAACTGCGAGGAAGCAGAAACACCATATATTTT; CDR3 protein: CTQLRGSRNTIYF
J gene: TRBJ2-1; V gene: TRBV12-3/TRBV12-4; clone size: many; D gene: NA; CDR3 DNA: TGTGCCAGCAGTTTCGGCGGGGGCAACAATGAGCAGTTCTTC; CDR3 protein: CASSFGGGNNEQFF
J gene: TRBJ2-3; V gene: TRBV20-1; clone size: NA; D gene: NA; CDR3 DNA: TGCAGTGCTAGAAGCGGACTGGAAACTAGCACAGATACGCAGTATTTT; CDR3 protein: CSARSGLETSTDTQYF
J gene: TRBJ2-2; V gene: TRBV6-1; clone size: few; D gene: NA; CDR3 DNA: TGTGCCAGCAGTGAGGACACCATTTTT; CDR3 protein: CASSEDTIF
J gene: TRBJ2-1; V gene: TRBV27; clone size: many; D gene: NA; CDR3 DNA: TGTGCCAGCAGTTTAAGGAGCTCCTACAATGAGCAGTTCTTC; CDR3 protein: CASSLRSSYNEQFF
J gene: TRBJ1-2; V gene: TRBV28; clone size: many; D gene: TRBD1; CDR3 DNA: TGTGCCAGCAGTGAACAGACAGGGGGCAACTATGGCTACACCTTC; CDR3 protein: CASSEQTGGNYGYTF
J gene: TRBJ2-7; V gene: TRBV7-2; clone size: few; D gene: NA; CDR3 DNA: TGTGCCAGCAGAAAGCGGAGCATGGCCCACGAGCAGTACTTC; CDR3 protein: CASRKRSMAHEQYF
J gene: TRBJ2-1; V gene: TRBV7-3; clone size: NA; D gene: TRBD1; CDR3 DNA: TGTGCCAGCAGCTTTGGGACAGGCCAGTTCTTC; CDR3 protein: CASSFGTGQFF
J gene: TRBJ2-3; V gene: TRBV7-9; clone size: many; D gene: NA; CDR3 DNA: TGTGCCAGCAGCTTGCAGGGGCCAGATACGCAGTATTTT; CDR3 protein: CASSLQGPDTQYF
J gene: TRBJ2-7; V gene: TRBV18; clone size: NA; D gene: TRBD2; CDR3 DNA: TGTGCCAGCTCACCACTGTCTAGCGGGGCATCCCGGGGGGAGCAGTACTTC; CDR3 protein: CASSPLSSGASRGEQYF
J gene: TRBJ2-3; V gene: TRBV5-1; clone size: many; D gene: TRBD1; CDR3 DNA: TGCGCCAGCAGCCCTGGGACAGGGGCGCAGTATTTT; CDR3 protein: CASSPGTGAQYF
J gene: TRBJ2-1; V gene: TRBV7-9; clone size: many; D gene: TRBD2; CDR3 DNA: TGTGCCAGCAGCTTAGTGGGTCAAGGACTAGCGGATATCTACAATGAGCAGTTCTTC; CDR3 protein: CASSLVGQGLADIYNEQFF
J gene: TRBJ1-5; V gene: TRBV12-3/TRBV12-4; clone size: many; D gene: NA; CDR3 DNA: TGTGCCAGCAGTCCCCAAGGAAATCAGCCCCAGCATTTT; CDR3 protein: CASSPQGNQPQHF
J gene: TRBJ2-3; V gene: TRBV4-3; clone size: many; D gene: NA; CDR3 DNA: TGCGCCAGCAGCCGGTCGTCTCATACGCGGTCGGATACGCAGTATTTT; CDR3 protein: CASSRSSHTRSDTQYF
J gene: TRBJ1-2; V gene: TRBV7-3; clone size: many; D gene: NA; CDR3 DNA: TGTGCCAGCAGCCCCGTTGGGGTTCCGGGTGGCTACACCTTC; CDR3 protein: CASSPVGVPGGYTF
J gene: TRBJ1-1; V gene: TRBV10-3; clone size: NA; D gene: NA; CDR3 DNA: TGTGCCATCAGTGAAGAACAGAAGAACACTGAAGCTTTCTTT; CDR3 protein: CAISEEQKNTEAFF
J gene: TRBJ1-6; V gene: TRBV20-1; clone size: many; D gene: NA; CDR3 DNA: TGCAGTGCTCGGGACCCCATTTCACCCCTCCACTTT; CDR3 protein: CSARDPISPLHF
J gene: TRBJ2-2; V gene: TRBV6-5; clone size: NA; D gene: NA; CDR3 DNA: TGTGCCAGCAGTTACCGGGACGGAACCGGGGAGCTGTTTTTT; CDR3 protein: CASSYRDGTGELFF
J gene: TRBJ1-6; V gene: TRBV6-1; clone size: few; D gene: TRBD1; CDR3 DNA: TGTGCCAGCAGCCAGGACAGGGTGGGAATGAATTCACCCCTCCACTTT; CDR3 protein: CASSQDRVGMNSPLHF
J gene: TRBJ1-1; V gene: TRBV7-9; clone size: NA; D gene: NA; CDR3 DNA: TGTGCCAGCAGCCCGACAGTGGGGAACACTGAAGCTTTCTTT; CDR3 protein: CASSPTVGNTEAFF
J gene: TRBJ1-1; V gene: TRBV9; clone size: many; D gene: NA; CDR3 DNA: TGTGCCAGCAGCGGAGGGCAGGGAGCTTTCTTT; CDR3 protein: CASSGGQGAFF
J gene: TRBJ2-1; V gene: TRBV20-1; clone size: NA; D gene: TRBD2; CDR3 DNA: TGCAGTGCTAGACTAGCGGGAGGGCAGGATGAGCAGTTCTTC; CDR3 protein: CSARLAGGQDEQFF
J gene: TRBJ2-2; V gene: TRBV5-1; clone size: NA; D gene: TRBD1; CDR3 DNA: TGTGCCAGCAGCCTACCCCGGACAGGGCCGAACACCGGGGAGCTGTTTTTT; CDR3 protein: CASSLPRTGPNTGELFF
J gene: TRBJ1-5; V gene: TRBV28; clone size: many; D gene: TRBD1; CDR3 DNA: TGTGCCAGCAGGACAGGGGGCTCGAATCAGCCCCAGCGTTTT; CDR3 protein: CASRTGGSNQPQRF
J gene: TRBJ1-1; V gene: TRBV29-1; clone size: NA; D gene: NA; CDR3 DNA: TGCAGCGCCTGGACTGATGAAGTTTTCTTT; CDR3 protein: CSAWTDEVFF